Each of the 30 T cell receptor beta chains below was sequenced from the same sample in a study of T cell responses to AZD1222 COVID-19 vaccine. TCRdb's copy holds only in-frame clones and misses some; the assay was immunoSEQ multiplex PCR. The sample shows 100,000 to 150,000 clones, roughly nine tenths of them seen only once. This specimen was peripheral blood, taken 28 days after the second AZD1222 dose. Every receptor here comes from an adult who received the AZD1222 COVID-19 vaccine.

This chain links TRBV19 with TRBJ1-3; the match to TRBD1 covers 9 bases. Looked up from germline, CDR1 is LNHDA and CDR2 is SQIVND (reference sequence). The CDR3 is 15 amino acids. V lost 6 bases, J lost 9 bases, and 12 bases stayed unmatched. The CDR3 sequence is CASRTTGGESSTIYF. The CDR3 DNA reads TGTGCCAGTAGAACAACAGGGGGCGAATCCTCCACCATATATTTT.

V is TRBV10-3 and J is TRBJ2-7; D is perhaps TRBD1 (5 bases). Trimming cost V 6 bases and J 2 bases, with 11 bases left between them. The CDR3 spans 13 residues. The V gene's germline CDR1 is ENHRY and CDR2 SYGVKD. The CDR3 spells CAIRADSPYEQYF. CDR3 sequence (DNA): TGTGCCATCAGAGCTGACAGCCCCTACGAGCAGTACTTC.

This rearrangement joins TRBV28 to TRBJ1-2; 8 bases are shared with TRBD1. CDR1 and CDR2 from the germline V gene are MDHEN and SYDVKM. J gave up 7 bases and V 8 bases, and 6 bases lay outside the gene matches. This CDR3 region has 12 residues. The CDR3 loop reads CASRGTGGGYTF. The CDR3 coding sequence is TGTGCCAGCCGGGGGACAGGTGGTGGCTACACCTTC.

The chain carries TRBV19 and TRBJ1-2, with TRBD1 matching 11 bases. Losses at the gene ends were 9 bases for V and 6 bases for J; bases not matched to a gene: 9. The CDR3 has 14 amino acids. From germline, CDR1 is LNHDA and CDR2 SQIVND (reference sequence). The CDR3 DNA follows: TGTGCCAGCCGGATAGGGACAGGGGGAAATGGCTACACCTTC. It codes for CASRIGTGGNGYTF.

The chain carries TRBV6-5 and TRBJ1-2; D possibly corresponds to TRBD1 (5 bases). Germline loops: CDR1 MNHEY, CDR2 SVGAGI. Trimming took 5 bases from V and 3 from J, leaving 10 bases between them. The CDR3 length is 13 residues. The CDR3 DNA reads as TGTGCCAGCAGTCGCACGGGGCACTATGGCTACACCTTC. Protein: CASSRTGHYGYTF.

This chain joins TRBV3-1 (or the pseudogene TRBV3-2) and TRBJ1-1; D is possibly TRBD1 (5 bases). Germline CDR1 LGHDT, CDR2 YNNKEL (reference sequence). The CDR3 runs to 15 residues. The V gene lost 2 bases and the J gene lost 6 bases, with 16 bases spanning the gap. The CDR3 sequence: CASSQRGGGKAEAFF. The CDR3 bases are TGTGCCAGCAGCCAAAGGGGTGGCGGTAAGGCTGAAGCTTTCTTT.

This clone was observed once. This sequence joins TRBV19 and TRBJ1-6, with D perhaps TRBD1 (5 bases). V lost 4 bases and J lost 6, with 10 bases in between. Per germline, CDR1 LNHDA and CDR2 SQIVND (reference sequence). The CDR3 consists of 14 residues. The CDR3 DNA sequence: TGTGCCAGTAGTAGGACACCGATTAATTCACCCCTCCACTTT. This sequence encodes CASSRTPINSPLHF.

The chain is built from TRBV6-4 and TRBJ2-3; 11 bases align to TRBD2. Germline lookup yields CDR1 MRHNA and CDR2 SNTAGT. The length of the CDR3 is 15 residues. With V trimmed by 4 bases and J by 4 bases, 4 bases remained unmatched. The CDR3 spells CASSGLAGGPDTQYF. In DNA form, the CDR3 reads TGTGCCAGCAGTGGCCTAGCGGGGGGCCCAGATACGCAGTATTTT.

This clone was detected only a few times. One junction end disagrees with the germline gene, perhaps due to a read error. J is TRBJ1-6 and V is TRBV6-4; D not certain. Germline CDR1 reads MRHNA; CDR2 reads SNTAGT. This CDR3 spans 13 amino acids. CDR3: CASSTNEDSPLHF. CDR3 DNA sequence: TGTGCCAGCAGTACGAACGAGGATTCGCCCCTCCACTTT.

The V and J genes are TRBV2 and TRBJ1-2; no definite D call. The CDR3 covers 13 residues. The V end lost 5 bases, the J end lost 1 base, and 8 bases lay between the germline ends. The germline gives CDR1 SNHLY, CDR2 FYNNEI. In DNA, the CDR3 is TGTGCCAGCAGTCTAGTGGATAACTATGGCTACACCTTC. Translation: CASSLVDNYGYTF. Variable domain in full (rest from reference TRBV2 and TRBJ1-2): EPEVTQTPSHQVTQMGQEVILRCVPISNHLYFYWYRQILGQKVEFLVSFYNNEISEKSEIFDDQFSVERPDGSNFTLKIRSTKLEDSAMYFCASSLVDNYGYTFGSGTRLTVV.

The V gene is TRBV27, the J gene TRBJ2-4, with a tentative D call TRBD1 (5 bases). Germline CDR1 MNHEY, CDR2 SMNVEV (reference sequence). CDR3 size: 14 residues. V gave up 6 bases and J gave up 0 bases, with 9 bases separating them. The CDR3 loop is CASRSRGAKNIQYF. The CDR3 nucleotides read TGTGCCAGCAGATCTAGGGGAGCCAAAAACATTCAGTACTTC.

In nucleotides, the CDR3 is TGCGCCAGCAGCCACTATAGCGGGGGGGCCGACTACGAGCAGTACTTC. It codes for CASSHYSGGADYEQYF. The rearrangement joins TRBV4-1 to TRBJ2-7; 11 bases fit TRBD2. CDR3 size: 16 residues. Germline trimming cut 3 bases from V and 3 bases from J; bases unmatched to any gene: 7. The germline V gene has CDR1 MGHRA and CDR2 YSYEKL.

This clone was counted a single time. The chain couples TRBV7-2 to TRBJ2-2; D remains ambiguous. V was pared by 0 bases and J by 6 bases, with 8 bases between. Germline V lookup: CDR1 SGHTA, CDR2 FQGNSA. This CDR3 contains 14 residues. Here the CDR3 reads CASSLAWKAGELFF. CDR3 nucleotides: TGTGCCAGCAGCTTAGCGTGGAAGGCCGGGGAGCTGTTTTTT.

The V call is TRBV7-9, the J call TRBJ2-1; D is perhaps TRBD2 (6 bases). CDR1 and CDR2 (germline): SEHNR, FQNEAQ (reference sequence). The CDR3 is 14 residues long. V lost 4 bases to trimming and J lost 6 bases, with 13 bases between them. Here the CDR3 reads CASSYERDSNEQFF. The CDR3 DNA reads as TGTGCCAGCAGCTATGAAAGGGACTCCAATGAGCAGTTCTTC.

The V and J genes are TRBV5-1 and TRBJ1-5; D possibly corresponds to TRBD1 (5 bases). The CDR3 is made up of 17 amino acids. V was pared by 0 bases and J by 2 bases, with 15 bases between. CDR1 and CDR2 from the germline V gene are SGHRS and YFSETQ. CDR3 coding DNA: TGCGCCAGCAGCTTGGAGGCGTCAGGGTGCTGCAATCAGCCCCAGCATTTT. Protein: CASSLEASGCCNQPQHF.

This chain connects TRBV25-1 to TRBJ2-7; D ambiguous. This CDR3 spans 13 amino acids. V was shortened by 0 bases and J by 3 bases, with 6 bases between the two germline ends. Germline V gene data show CDR1 as MGHDK and CDR2 as SYGVNS. For the CDR3, the DNA is TGTGCCAGCAGTGAATATGGCAGCTACGAGCAGTACTTC. Amino acid sequence: CASSEYGSYEQYF.

The chain has TRBV7-8 and TRBJ2-7, with TRBD2 as a possible D gene (6 bases). V lost 1 base, J lost 2 bases, and 21 bases lay in between. The germline CDR1 and CDR2 sequences are SGHVS and FQNEAQ. This CDR3 contains 18 residues. The CDR3, as DNA: TGTGCCAGCAGCTTAGATGGGACTGGGCGGACCATCCCCTACGAGCAGTACTTC. It codes for CASSLDGTGRTIPYEQYF.

The genes are TRBV5-4 and TRBJ1-1; 7 bases fit TRBD1. After removal of 4 bases from V and 1 base from J, the junction contained 4 bases not matched to a gene. This CDR3 region has 14 residues. Germline assignment: CDR1 SGHNT and CDR2 YYREEE (reference sequence). CDR3 residues: CASSPGTANTEAFF. The CDR3 coding sequence is TGTGCCAGCAGCCCCGGGACAGCGAACACTGAAGCTTTCTTT. Drawing the rest from reference TRBV5-4 and TRBJ1-1, the complete variable domain is ETGVTQSPTHLIKTRGQQVTLRCSSQSGHNTVSWYQQALGQGPQFIFQYYREEENGRGNFPPRFSGLQFPNYSSELNVNALELDDSALYLCASSPGTANTEAFFGQGTRLTVV.

In its sample, this clone was seen once. V is TRBV29-1 and J is TRBJ2-5; tentative D call: TRBD2 (6 bases). The length of the CDR3 is 15 residues. From germline, CDR1 is SQVTM and CDR2 ANQGSEA. The V and J ends lost 4 bases and 2 bases respectively, with 17 bases between them. The CDR3 nucleotides are TGCAGCGTTGCCCCCTCCGGGACTCCTCAAGAGACCCAGTACTTC. Its protein is CSVAPSGTPQETQYF.

This chain links TRBV4-3 with TRBJ1-5; D is ambiguous. CDR1 and CDR2 from the germline V gene are LGHNA and YSLEER. The CDR3 totals 14 residues. With 2 bases removed from V and 6 bases from J, the gap between germline ends came to 11 bases. CDR3 sequence: CASSQSSGVQPQHF. DNA for the CDR3: TGCGCCAGCAGCCAATCCAGCGGAGTTCAGCCCCAGCATTTT.

V usage is TRBV11-3 and J usage is TRBJ2-3; a weak D match, TRBD2 (6 bases). The V gene lost 0 bases and the J gene lost 0 bases, with 13 bases spanning the gap. Per the germline V gene, CDR1 is SGHNT and CDR2 is YENEEA. The CDR3 is 17 residues long. The CDR3 loop reads CASSLDRGTYSTDTQYF. The DNA for the CDR3 is TGTGCCAGCAGCTTAGACCGGGGGACGTACAGCACAGATACGCAGTATTTT.

The J gene is TRBJ2-7, the V gene TRBV6-5; no definite D call. The ends were cut back, 2 bases at V and 0 bases at J, with 11 bases in the middle. CDR1 and CDR2 (germline): MNHEY, SVGAGI. The CDR3 runs to 15 residues. CDR3 sequence (DNA): TGTGCCAGCAGTTACCCGGCACGTAACTCCTACGAGCAGTACTTC. This sequence encodes CASSYPARNSYEQYF.

The chain couples TRBV7-2 to TRBJ2-7; D is unclear. CDR3 size: 13 residues. The V end was cut by 1 base, the J end by 5 bases, with 9 bases between. CDR1 is SGHTA and CDR2 is FQGNSA in the germline V gene. The CDR3 protein is CASSLESRNEQYF. CDR3 nucleotides: TGTGCCAGCAGCTTAGAGTCGCGGAACGAGCAGTACTTC. The variable domain in full, with the rest retrieved from reference TRBV7-2 and TRBJ2-7, is GAGVSQSPSNKVTEKGKDVELRCDPISGHTALYWYRQSLGQGLEFLIYFQGNSAPDKSGLPSDRFSAERTGGSVSTLTIQRTQQEDSAVYLCASSLESRNEQYFGPGTRLTVT.

This clone was detected a few times. The gene calls are TRBV19 and TRBJ2-2, with 7 bases identical to TRBD1. CDR3 length equals 13 residues. J lost 2 bases, V lost 10 bases, and 4 bases had no gene match. CDR1 LNHDA and CDR2 SQIVND come from the germline V gene (reference sequence). CDR3: CATRDSNTGELFF. CDR3 sequence (DNA): TGTGCCACCCGGGACAGCAACACCGGGGAGCTGTTTTTT.

V is TRBV5-1 and J is TRBJ1-2; the D is unclear. V lost 0 bases and J 4 bases, leaving 7 bases between the germline ends. CDR3 length: 13 residues. The germline V gene has CDR1 SGHRS and CDR2 YFSETQ. In DNA, the CDR3 is TGCGCCAGCAGCTTGGCGGCAGGCTATGGCTACACCTTC. It codes for CASSLAAGYGYTF.

J is TRBJ2-5 and V is TRBV14, with 12 bases that match TRBD1. Germline assignment: CDR1 SGHDN and CDR2 FVKESK. The V segment lost 6 bases and the J segment 2 bases; nucleotides outside the gene matches: 10. The CDR3 sequence is 17 residues long. CDR3 protein: CASSLTGTGGYQETQYF. CDR3 nucleotide sequence: TGTGCCAGCAGTCTAACCGGGACAGGGGGCTATCAAGAGACCCAGTACTTC.

The chain employs TRBV5-5 and TRBJ1-6, with TRBD1 matching over 9 bases. In germline, CDR1 is SGHKS, CDR2 YYEKEE (reference sequence). The CDR3 totals 16 residues. Trimming at V came to 0 bases and at J to 7 bases, leaving 5 bases not matched to a gene. The DNA of the CDR3 is TGTGCCAGCAGCTTGGTCGCGGGGACAGGGAATTCACCCCTCCACTTT. As protein: CASSLVAGTGNSPLHF. The whole variable domain, remainder taken from reference TRBV5-5 and TRBJ1-6, is DAGVTQSPTHLIKTRGQQVTLRCSPISGHKSVSWYQQVLGQGPQFIFQYYEKEERGRGNFPDRFSARQFPNYSSELNVNALLLGDSALYLCASSLVAGTGNSPLHFGNGTRLTVT.

The chain recombines TRBV6-2 or TRBV6-3 with TRBJ2-3; possibly TRBD1 for D (5 bases). Trimming left V 2 bases short and J 3 bases short, with 12 bases between. The germline gives CDR1 MNHEY, CDR2 SVGEGT. The length of the CDR3 is 15 residues. The CDR3 is CASSYGSGWTDTQYF. CDR3 nucleotides: TGTGCCAGCAGTTACGGGTCAGGGTGGACAGATACGCAGTATTTT.

The rearrangement links TRBV10-3 to TRBJ1-3, with D unresolved. Trimming took 8 bases from V and 0 from J, leaving 5 bases between them. The CDR3 consists of 12 residues. Looked up from germline, CDR1 is ENHRY and CDR2 is SYGVKD. As DNA, the CDR3 is TGTGCCATCTCTAGCTCTGGAAACACCATATATTTT. Translating gives CAISSSGNTIYF.

This chain uses TRBV5-1 with TRBJ1-6; unclear D gene. The germline gives CDR1 SGHRS, CDR2 YFSETQ. This CDR3 region has 15 residues. V was clipped by 7 bases and J by 0 bases, with 11 bases between them. The CDR3 nucleotides are TGCGCCAGCTCGTACCTGAGCTCCTATAATTCACCCCTCCACTTT. This gives the protein CASSYLSSYNSPLHF.